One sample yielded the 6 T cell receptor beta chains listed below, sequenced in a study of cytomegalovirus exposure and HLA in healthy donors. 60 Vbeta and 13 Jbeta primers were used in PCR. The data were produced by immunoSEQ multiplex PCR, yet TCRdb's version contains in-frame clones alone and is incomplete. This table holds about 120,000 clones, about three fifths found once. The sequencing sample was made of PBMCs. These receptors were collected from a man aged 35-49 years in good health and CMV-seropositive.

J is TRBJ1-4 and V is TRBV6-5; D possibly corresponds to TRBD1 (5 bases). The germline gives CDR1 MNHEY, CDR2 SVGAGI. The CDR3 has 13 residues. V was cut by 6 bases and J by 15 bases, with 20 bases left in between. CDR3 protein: CASSKQASGLVFF. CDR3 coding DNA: TGTGCCAGCAGCAAACAGGCATCAGGGTTAGTGTTTTTT.

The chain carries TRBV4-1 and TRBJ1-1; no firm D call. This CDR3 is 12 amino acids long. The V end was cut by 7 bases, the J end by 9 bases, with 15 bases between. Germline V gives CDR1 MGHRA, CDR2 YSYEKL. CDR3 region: CASNQGTEQAFF. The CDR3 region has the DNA TGCGCCAGCAATCAAGGCACAGAACAAGCTTTCTTT.

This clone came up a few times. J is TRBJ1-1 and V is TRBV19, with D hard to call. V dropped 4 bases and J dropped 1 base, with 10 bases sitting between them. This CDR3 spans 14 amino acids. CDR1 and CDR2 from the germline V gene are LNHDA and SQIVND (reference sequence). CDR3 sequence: CASSTPRGNTEAFF. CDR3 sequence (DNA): TGTGCCAGTAGTACCCCCCGGGGGAACACTGAAGCTTTCTTT.

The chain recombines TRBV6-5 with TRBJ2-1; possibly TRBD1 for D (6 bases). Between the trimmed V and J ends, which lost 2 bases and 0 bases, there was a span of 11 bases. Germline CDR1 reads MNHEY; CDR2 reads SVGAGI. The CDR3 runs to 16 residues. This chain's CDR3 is CASSYRARGSYNEQFF. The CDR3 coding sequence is TGTGCCAGCAGTTACCGGGCCAGGGGCTCCTACAATGAGCAGTTCTTC.

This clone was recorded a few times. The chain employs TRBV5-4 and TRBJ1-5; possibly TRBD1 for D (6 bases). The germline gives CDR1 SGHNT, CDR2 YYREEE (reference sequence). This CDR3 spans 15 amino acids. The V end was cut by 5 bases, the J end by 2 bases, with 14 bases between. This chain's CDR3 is CASSTQGLGNQPQHF. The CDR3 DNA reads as TGTGCCAGCAGTACTCAGGGGCTTGGCAATCAGCCCCAGCATTTT.

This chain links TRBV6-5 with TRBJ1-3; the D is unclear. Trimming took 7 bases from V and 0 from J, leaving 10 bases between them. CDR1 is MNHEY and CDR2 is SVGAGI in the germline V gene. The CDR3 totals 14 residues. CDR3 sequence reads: CASTLFDSGNTIYF. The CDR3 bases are TGTGCCAGCACCCTATTTGACTCTGGAAACACCATATATTTT.